This paragraph covers one TCR beta chain sequence. What it binds is not known. Germline trimming cut 5 bases from V and 4 bases from J; bases unmatched to any gene: 20. Per germline, CDR1 SQVTM and CDR2 ANQGSEA. The CDR3 runs 20 residues. This entry comes from a study of blood T cells in healthy people across ages. The study, taken as a whole, reports: TCR beta diversity was tightly associated with the proportion of naive T cells.

Through a sample-barcoded 5' primer and a J-beta primer mix, a second PCR was run for 7 to 11 cycles. Researchers report that a template-switch adaptor with 12 random nucleotides tagged each cDNA molecule. TCRdb processed the 5' RACE reads anew with MiXCR; each CDR3 protein has one entry. Altogether some 730,000 distinct CDR3 sequences are present, 22% being singletons, with the ten largest covering around 21%. All donors came from Russia, were Caucasian and healthy, and spanned ages roughly 6 to 95. The source is a man between 65 and 85 years old in good health. V usage is TRBV29-1 and J usage is TRBJ2-1, with 13 bases fitting TRBD2. Sequenced: blood. CDR3 DNA sequence: TGCAGCGTTCTGAAAAACCTACTAGCGGGAGGGCACGGGTCTTACAATGAGCAGTTCTTC. Its translation is CSVLKNLLAGGHGSYNEQFF.